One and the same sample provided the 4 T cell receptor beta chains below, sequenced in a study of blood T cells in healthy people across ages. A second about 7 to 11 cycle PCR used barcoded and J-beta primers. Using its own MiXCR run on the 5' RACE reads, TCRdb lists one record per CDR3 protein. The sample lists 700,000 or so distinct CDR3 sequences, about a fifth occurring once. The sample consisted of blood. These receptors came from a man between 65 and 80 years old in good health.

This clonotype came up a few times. The CDR3 nucleotides are TGTGCCAGCAGACCGGGACAGGCCTCCTCCTACGAGCAGTACGTC. It yields the protein CASRPGQASSYEQYV. This chain uses TRBV28 with TRBJ2-7; 8 positions agree with TRBD1. Germline V gene lookup returns CDR1 MDHEN and CDR2 SYDVKM. J was trimmed by 0 bases and V by 6 bases; bases with no gene match: 7. The CDR3 consists of 15 residues.

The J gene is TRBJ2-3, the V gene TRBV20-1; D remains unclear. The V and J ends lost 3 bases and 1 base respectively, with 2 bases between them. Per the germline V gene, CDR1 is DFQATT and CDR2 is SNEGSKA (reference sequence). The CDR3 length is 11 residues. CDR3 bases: TGCAGTGCTAGGGGCACAGATACGCAGTATTTT. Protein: CSARGTDTQYF.

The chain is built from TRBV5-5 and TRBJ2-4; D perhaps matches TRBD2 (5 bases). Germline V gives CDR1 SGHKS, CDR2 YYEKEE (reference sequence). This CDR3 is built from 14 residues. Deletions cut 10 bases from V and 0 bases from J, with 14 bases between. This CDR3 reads CAEGRAVAKNIQYF. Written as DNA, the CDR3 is TGTGCCGAGGGCCGGGCAGTAGCCAAAAACATTCAGTACTTC.

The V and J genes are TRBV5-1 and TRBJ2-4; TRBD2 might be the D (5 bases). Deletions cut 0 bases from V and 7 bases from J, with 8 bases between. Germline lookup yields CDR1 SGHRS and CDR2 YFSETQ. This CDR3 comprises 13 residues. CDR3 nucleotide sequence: TGCGCCAGCAGCTTGGCTAGCCCTAACATTCAGTACTTC. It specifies CASSLASPNIQYF.